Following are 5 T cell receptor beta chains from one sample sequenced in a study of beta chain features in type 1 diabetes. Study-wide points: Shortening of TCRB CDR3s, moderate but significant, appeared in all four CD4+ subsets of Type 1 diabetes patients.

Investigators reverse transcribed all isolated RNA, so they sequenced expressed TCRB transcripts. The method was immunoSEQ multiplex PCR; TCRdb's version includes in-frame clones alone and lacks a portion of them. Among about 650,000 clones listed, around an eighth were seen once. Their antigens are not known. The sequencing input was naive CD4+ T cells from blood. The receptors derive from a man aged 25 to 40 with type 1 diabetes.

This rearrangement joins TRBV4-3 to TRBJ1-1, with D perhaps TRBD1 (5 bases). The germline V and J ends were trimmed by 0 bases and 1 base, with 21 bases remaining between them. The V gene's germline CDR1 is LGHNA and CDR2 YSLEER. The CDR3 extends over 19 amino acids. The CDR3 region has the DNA TGCGCCAGCAGCCAAGATAGAGGGGTAGCCATCCGGAGGAACACTGAAGCTTTCTTT. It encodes CASSQDRGVAIRRNTEAFF.

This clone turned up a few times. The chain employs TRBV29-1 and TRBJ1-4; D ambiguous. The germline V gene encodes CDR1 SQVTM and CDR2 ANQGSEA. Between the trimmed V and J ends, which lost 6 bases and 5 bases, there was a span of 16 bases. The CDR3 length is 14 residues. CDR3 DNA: TGCAGCGTGGCCCCCCAGGATGGGAATGAAAAACTGTTTTTT. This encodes CSVAPQDGNEKLFF.

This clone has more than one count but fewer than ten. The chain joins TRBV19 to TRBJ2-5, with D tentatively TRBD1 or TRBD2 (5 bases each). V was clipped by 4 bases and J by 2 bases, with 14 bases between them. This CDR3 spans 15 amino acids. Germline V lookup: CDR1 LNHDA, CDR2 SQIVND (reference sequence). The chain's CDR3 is CASSRGRAPQETQYF. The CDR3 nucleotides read TGTGCCAGTAGTAGGGGACGGGCCCCGCAAGAGACCCAGTACTTC. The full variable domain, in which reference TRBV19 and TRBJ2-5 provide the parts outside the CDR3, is DGGITQSPKYLFRKEGQNVTLSCEQNLNHDAMYWYRQDPGQGLRLIYYSQIVNDFQKGDIAEGYSVSREKKESFPLTVTSAQKNPTAFYLCASSRGRAPQETQYFGPGTRLLVL.

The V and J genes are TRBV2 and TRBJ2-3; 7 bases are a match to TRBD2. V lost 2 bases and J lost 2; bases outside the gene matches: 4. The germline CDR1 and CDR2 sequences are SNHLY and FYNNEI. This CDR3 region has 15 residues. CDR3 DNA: TGTGCCAGCAGTGAAAAAGCGGGGATCACAGATACGCAGTATTTT. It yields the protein CASSEKAGITDTQYF.

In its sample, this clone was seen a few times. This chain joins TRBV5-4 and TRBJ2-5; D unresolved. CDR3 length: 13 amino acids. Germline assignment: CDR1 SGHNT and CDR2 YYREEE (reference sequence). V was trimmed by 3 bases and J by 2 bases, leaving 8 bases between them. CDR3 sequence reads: CASSYDVQETQYF. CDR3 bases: TGTGCCAGCAGCTACGACGTACAAGAGACCCAGTACTTC.